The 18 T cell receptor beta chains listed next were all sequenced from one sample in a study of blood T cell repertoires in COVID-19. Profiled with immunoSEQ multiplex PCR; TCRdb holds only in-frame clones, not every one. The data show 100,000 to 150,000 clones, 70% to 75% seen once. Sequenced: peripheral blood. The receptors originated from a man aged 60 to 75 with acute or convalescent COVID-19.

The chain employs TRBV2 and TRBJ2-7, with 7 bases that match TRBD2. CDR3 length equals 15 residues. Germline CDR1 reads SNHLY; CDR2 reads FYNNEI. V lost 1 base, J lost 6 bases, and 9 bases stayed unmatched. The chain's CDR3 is CASSEGREPPREQYF. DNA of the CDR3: TGTGCCAGCAGTGAAGGGCGGGAGCCCCCCCGCGAGCAGTACTTC.

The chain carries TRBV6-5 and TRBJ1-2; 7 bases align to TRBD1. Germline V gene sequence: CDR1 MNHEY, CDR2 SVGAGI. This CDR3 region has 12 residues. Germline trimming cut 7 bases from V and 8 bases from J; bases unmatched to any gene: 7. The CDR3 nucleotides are TGTGCCAGCAAGATTGACAGGGCAGGCTACACCTTC. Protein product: CASKIDRAGYTF.

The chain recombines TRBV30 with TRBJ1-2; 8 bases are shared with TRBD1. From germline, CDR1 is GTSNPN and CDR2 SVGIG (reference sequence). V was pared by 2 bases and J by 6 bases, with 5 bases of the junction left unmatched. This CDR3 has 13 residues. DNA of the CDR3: TGTGCCTGGAGTCAAGGGACAGGCGATGGCTACACCTTC. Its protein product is CAWSQGTGDGYTF.

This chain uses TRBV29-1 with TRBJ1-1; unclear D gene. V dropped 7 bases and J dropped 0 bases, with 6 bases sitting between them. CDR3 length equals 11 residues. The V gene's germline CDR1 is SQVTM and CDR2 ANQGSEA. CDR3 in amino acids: CSASVNTEAFF. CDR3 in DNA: TGCAGCGCAAGCGTGAACACTGAAGCTTTCTTT.

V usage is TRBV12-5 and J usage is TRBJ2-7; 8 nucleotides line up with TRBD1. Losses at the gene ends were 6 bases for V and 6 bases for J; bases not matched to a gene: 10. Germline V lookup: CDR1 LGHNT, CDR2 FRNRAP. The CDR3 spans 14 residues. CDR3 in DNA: TGTGCTAGTGGGGGGAAGACAGGGGTCGGCGAGCAGTACTTC. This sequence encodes CASGGKTGVGEQYF.

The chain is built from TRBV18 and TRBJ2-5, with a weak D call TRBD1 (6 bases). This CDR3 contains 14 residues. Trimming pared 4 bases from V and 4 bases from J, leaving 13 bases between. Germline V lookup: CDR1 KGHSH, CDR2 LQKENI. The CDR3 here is CASSLKDRIETQYF. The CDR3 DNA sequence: TGTGCCAGCTCACTCAAGGACAGAATAGAGACCCAGTACTTC.

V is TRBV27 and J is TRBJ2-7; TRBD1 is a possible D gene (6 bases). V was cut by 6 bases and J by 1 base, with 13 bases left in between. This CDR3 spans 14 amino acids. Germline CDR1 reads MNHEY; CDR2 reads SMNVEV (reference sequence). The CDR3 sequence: CASSTGRGSYEQYF. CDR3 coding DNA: TGTGCCAGCAGCACAGGGAGAGGTTCCTACGAGCAGTACTTC.

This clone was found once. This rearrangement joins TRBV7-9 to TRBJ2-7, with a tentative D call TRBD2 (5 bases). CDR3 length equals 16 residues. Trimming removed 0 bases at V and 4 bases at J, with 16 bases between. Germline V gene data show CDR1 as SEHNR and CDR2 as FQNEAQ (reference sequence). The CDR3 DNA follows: TGTGCCAGCAGCTTAGCCCCAGCGGTAGGGTCGTACGAGCAGTACTTC. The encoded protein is CASSLAPAVGSYEQYF.

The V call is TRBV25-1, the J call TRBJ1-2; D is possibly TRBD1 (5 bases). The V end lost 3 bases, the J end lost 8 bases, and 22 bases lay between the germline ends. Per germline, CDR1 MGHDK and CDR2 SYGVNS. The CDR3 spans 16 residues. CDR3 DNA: TGTGCCAGCAGTGAGACGGGTAGCAGGGCTCTAATAGGCTACACCTTC. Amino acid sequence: CASSETGSRALIGYTF.

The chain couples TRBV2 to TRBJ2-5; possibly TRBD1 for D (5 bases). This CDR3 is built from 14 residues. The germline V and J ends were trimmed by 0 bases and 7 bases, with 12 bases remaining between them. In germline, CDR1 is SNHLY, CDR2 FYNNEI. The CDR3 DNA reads TGTGCCAGCAGTGAAGCTGGGTTAAGGGGGACCCAGTACTTC. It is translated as CASSEAGLRGTQYF. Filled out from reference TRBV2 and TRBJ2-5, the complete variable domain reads EPEVTQTPSHQVTQMGQEVILRCVPISNHLYFYWYRQILGQKVEFLVSFYNNEISEKSEIFDDQFSVERPDGSNFTLKIRSTKLEDSAMYFCASSEAGLRGTQYFGPGTRLLVL.

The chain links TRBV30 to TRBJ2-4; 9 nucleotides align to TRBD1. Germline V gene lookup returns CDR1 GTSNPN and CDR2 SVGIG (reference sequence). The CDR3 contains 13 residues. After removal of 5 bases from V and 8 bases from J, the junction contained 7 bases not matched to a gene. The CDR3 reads CAWGQGRGDIQYF. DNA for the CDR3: TGTGCCTGGGGACAGGGGAGGGGGGACATTCAGTACTTC.

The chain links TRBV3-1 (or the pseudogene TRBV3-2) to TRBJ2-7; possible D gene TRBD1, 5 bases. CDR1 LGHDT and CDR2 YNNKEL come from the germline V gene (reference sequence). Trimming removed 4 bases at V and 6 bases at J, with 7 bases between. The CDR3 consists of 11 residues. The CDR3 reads CASSLQGEQYF. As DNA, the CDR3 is TGTGCCAGCAGCCTTCAGGGCGAGCAGTACTTC.

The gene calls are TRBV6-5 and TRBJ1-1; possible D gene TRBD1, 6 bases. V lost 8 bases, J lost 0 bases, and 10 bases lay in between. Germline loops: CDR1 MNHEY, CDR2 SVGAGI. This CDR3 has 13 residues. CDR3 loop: CASRGGLNTEAFF. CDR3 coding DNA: TGTGCCAGCCGGGGGGGGCTGAACACTGAAGCTTTCTTT.

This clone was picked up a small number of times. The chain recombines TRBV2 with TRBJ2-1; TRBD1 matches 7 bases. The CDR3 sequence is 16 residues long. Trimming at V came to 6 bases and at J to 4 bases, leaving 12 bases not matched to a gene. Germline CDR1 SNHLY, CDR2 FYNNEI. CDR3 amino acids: CASSLRPPGQYNEQFF. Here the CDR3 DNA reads TGTGCCAGCAGCCTAAGGCCCCCGGGACAGTACAATGAGCAGTTCTTC.

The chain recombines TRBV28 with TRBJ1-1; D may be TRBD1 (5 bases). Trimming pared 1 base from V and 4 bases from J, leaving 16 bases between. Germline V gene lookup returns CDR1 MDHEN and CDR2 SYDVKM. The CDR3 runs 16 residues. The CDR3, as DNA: TGTGCCAGCAGTTTATTGGTCGGGTCAGGGCCCACTGAAGCTTTCTTT. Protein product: CASSLLVGSGPTEAFF.

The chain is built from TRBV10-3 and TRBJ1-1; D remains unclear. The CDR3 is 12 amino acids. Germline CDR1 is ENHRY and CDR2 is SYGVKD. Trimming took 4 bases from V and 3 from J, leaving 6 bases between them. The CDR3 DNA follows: TGTGCCATCAGTGGCCAGGACACTGAAGCTTTCTTT. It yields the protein CAISGQDTEAFF.

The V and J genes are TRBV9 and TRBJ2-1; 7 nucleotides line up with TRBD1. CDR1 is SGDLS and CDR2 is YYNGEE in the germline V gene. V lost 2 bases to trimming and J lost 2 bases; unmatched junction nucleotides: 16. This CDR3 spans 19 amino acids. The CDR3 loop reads CASSVRGTEAPWPYNEQFF. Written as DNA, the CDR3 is TGTGCCAGCAGCGTTAGAGGGACAGAGGCTCCCTGGCCCTACAATGAGCAGTTCTTC.

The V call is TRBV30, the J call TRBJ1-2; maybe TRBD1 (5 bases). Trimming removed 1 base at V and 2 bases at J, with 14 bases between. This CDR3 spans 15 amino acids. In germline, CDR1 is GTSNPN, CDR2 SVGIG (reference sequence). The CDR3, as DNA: TGTGCCTGGAGTGCGGGACTTGGTCTCAACTATGGCTACACCTTC. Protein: CAWSAGLGLNYGYTF.